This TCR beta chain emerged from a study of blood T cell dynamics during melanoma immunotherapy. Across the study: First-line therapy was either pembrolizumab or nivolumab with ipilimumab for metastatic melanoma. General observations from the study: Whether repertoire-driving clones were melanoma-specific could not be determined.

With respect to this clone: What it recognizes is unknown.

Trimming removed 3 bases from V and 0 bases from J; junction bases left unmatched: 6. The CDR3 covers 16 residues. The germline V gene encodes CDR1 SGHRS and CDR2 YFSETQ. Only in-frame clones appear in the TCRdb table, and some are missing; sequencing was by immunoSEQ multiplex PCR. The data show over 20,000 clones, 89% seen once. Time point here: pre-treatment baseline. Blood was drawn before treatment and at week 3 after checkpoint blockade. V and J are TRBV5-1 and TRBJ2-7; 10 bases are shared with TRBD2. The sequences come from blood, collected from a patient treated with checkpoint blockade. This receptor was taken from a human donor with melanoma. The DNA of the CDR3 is TGCGCCAGCAGCTCTCGGACTAGCGGCCCCTCCTACGAGCAGTACTTC. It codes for CASSSRTSGPSYEQYF.